There are a few counts of the clone carrying this TCR beta chain. This sample was included in a study of blood T cell repertoires in COVID-19. Study details: Sites across the United States, Italy and Spain contributed samples from acute and convalescent COVID-19. Sample material is recorded as cDNA or gDNA derived from T cells, B-cell-depleted T cells, or PBMCs.

The CDR3 contains 16 residues. Trimming removed 3 bases at V and 0 bases at J, with 8 bases between. Germline CDR1 reads KGHDR; CDR2 reads SFDVKD. Profiled with immunoSEQ multiplex PCR; TCRdb holds only in-frame clones, not every one. The sample records roughly 150,000 clones, roughly 80% being singletons. The sample was peripheral blood. The clonotype originates from a man between 65 and 79 years old with acute or convalescent COVID-19. V and J are TRBV24-1 and TRBJ2-6; D is undetermined. The CDR3: CATSDITPSGANVLTF. The DNA for the CDR3 is TGTGCCACCAGTGATATTACACCCTCTGGGGCCAACGTCCTGACTTTC.